This is a list of T cell receptor beta chains from one sample in a study of T cell responses to AZD1222 COVID-19 vaccine. This table comes from immunoSEQ multiplex PCR, and its TCRdb copy is limited to in-frame clones, with some not included. This repertoire shows 100,000 to 150,000 clones, approximately 86% found once; its top ten account for approximately 1.4%. The sequenced sample was peripheral blood, obtained on day 0 of AZD1222 vaccination. The receptors were sampled from an adult in good health. CDR3s include the opening cysteine and the closing phenylalanine or tryptophan. The order of the fields is CDR3 DNA, CDR3 protein, D gene, clone size, V gene, J gene. A D gene is named only where the DNA matches it firmly. Rows may omit the clone size; those that give it use once, few, many or a size class.

CDR3 DNA: TGTGCCAGTACCGGGACAGTGAATGAAAAACTGTTTTTT
CDR3 protein: CASTGTVNEKLFF
D gene: TRBD1
clone size: -
V gene: TRBV25-1
J gene: TRBJ1-4

CDR3 DNA: TGTGCCAGCAGCTTGGGGGCGGGGGCCCGGGAAGGATACACCTTC
CDR3 protein: CASSLGAGAREGYTF
D gene: -
clone size: -
V gene: TRBV5-4
J gene: TRBJ1-2

CDR3 DNA: TGTGCCTGGAGTGTCGTGGGCAGGGCTAATGAAAAACTGTTTTTT
CDR3 protein: CAWSVVGRANEKLFF
D gene: -
clone size: -
V gene: TRBV30
J gene: TRBJ1-4

CDR3 DNA: TGTGCCAGCAGTTTAATCCCCGGGACTAGCGGCCTAAGTCTAGGCACAGATACGCAGTATTTT
CDR3 protein: CASSLIPGTSGLSLGTDTQYF
D gene: TRBD2
clone size: once
V gene: TRBV27
J gene: TRBJ2-3

CDR3 DNA: TGCGCCAGCAGCTTCCAAGGAGCGCTGGAGCAGTACTTC
CDR3 protein: CASSFQGALEQYF
D gene: -
clone size: -
V gene: TRBV5-1
J gene: TRBJ2-7

CDR3 DNA: TGTGCCTGGAGTGCGACAGGAGGTAGTAATTTTCCACCCCTCCACTTT
CDR3 protein: CAWSATGGSNFPPLHF
D gene: -
clone size: -
V gene: TRBV30
J gene: TRBJ1-6

CDR3 DNA: TGCGCCAGCAGCTTCGGCCGGAACACAGATACGCAGTATTTT
CDR3 protein: CASSFGRNTDTQYF
D gene: -
clone size: -
V gene: TRBV5-1
J gene: TRBJ2-3

CDR3 DNA: TGTGCCAGCAGCTGGGTCAGGGGGGGGCGAGCCAAAAACATTCAGTACTTC
CDR3 protein: CASSWVRGGRAKNIQYF
D gene: -
clone size: -
V gene: TRBV7-8
J gene: TRBJ2-4

CDR3 DNA: TGTGCCAGTAGTATTGCAGGGACAGCAGACTACGAGCAGTACTTC
CDR3 protein: CASSIAGTADYEQYF
D gene: TRBD1
clone size: -
V gene: TRBV19
J gene: TRBJ2-7

CDR3 DNA: TGTGCCAGCAGCTTAACCCACTCCGGTTGGGAGTTGAACACTGAAGCTTTCTTT
CDR3 protein: CASSLTHSGWELNTEAFF
D gene: -
clone size: few
V gene: TRBV11-2
J gene: TRBJ1-1

CDR3 DNA: TGTGCCAGCAGCGATAACTATGGCTACACCTTC
CDR3 protein: CASSDNYGYTF
D gene: -
clone size: -
V gene: TRBV3-1/TRBV3-2
J gene: TRBJ1-2

CDR3 DNA: TGTGCCAGCAGTTGGGGTGGGACTGAAGCTTTCTTT
CDR3 protein: CASSWGGTEAFF
D gene: -
clone size: -
V gene: TRBV28
J gene: TRBJ1-1

CDR3 DNA: TGTGCCAGCAGCTTCGGACAGCCTGGAAACACCATATATTTT
CDR3 protein: CASSFGQPGNTIYF
D gene: -
clone size: -
V gene: TRBV5-4
J gene: TRBJ1-3

CDR3 DNA: TGTGCCAGCTCACCCCTTTCCGGGACAGGGGTCTTCTACGAGCAGTACTTC
CDR3 protein: CASSPLSGTGVFYEQYF
D gene: TRBD1
clone size: -
V gene: TRBV18
J gene: TRBJ2-7

CDR3 DNA: TGTGCCAGCAAGAAGGGGGACTACAACTATGGCTACACCTTC
CDR3 protein: CASKKGDYNYGYTF
D gene: -
clone size: -
V gene: TRBV27
J gene: TRBJ1-2

CDR3 DNA: TGTGCCAGCAATTTGGAAGCAGAGCTTAACTATGGCTACACCTTC
CDR3 protein: CASNLEAELNYGYTF
D gene: -
clone size: -
V gene: TRBV5-6
J gene: TRBJ1-2

CDR3 DNA: TGTGCCTGGAGACGACCCCGACAGGGGGCCTACGAGCAGTACTTC
CDR3 protein: CAWRRPRQGAYEQYF
D gene: TRBD1
clone size: -
V gene: TRBV30
J gene: TRBJ2-7

CDR3 DNA: TGTGCCAGCAGTTTCGGTTACAATTCACCCCTCCACTTT
CDR3 protein: CASSFGYNSPLHF
D gene: -
clone size: -
V gene: TRBV27
J gene: TRBJ1-6

CDR3 DNA: TGCGCCAGCAGTGAGTCATCAAGAAGCTACACCTTC
CDR3 protein: CASSESSRSYTF
D gene: -
clone size: -
V gene: TRBV10-2
J gene: TRBJ1-2

CDR3 DNA: TGTGCCAGCAGGCAGGGGGACAATCAGCCCCAGCATTTT
CDR3 protein: CASRQGDNQPQHF
D gene: TRBD1
clone size: -
V gene: TRBV7-9
J gene: TRBJ1-5

CDR3 DNA: TGCGCCAGCAGCTTTATTGGGACAGGGGGCGGAGAGACCCAGTACTTC
CDR3 protein: CASSFIGTGGGETQYF
D gene: TRBD1
clone size: -
V gene: TRBV5-1
J gene: TRBJ2-5

CDR3 DNA: TGTGCCAGCAGCCCCCCTTCGGGACACGCTTTCTTT
CDR3 protein: CASSPPSGHAFF
D gene: -
clone size: -
V gene: TRBV14
J gene: TRBJ1-1

CDR3 DNA: TGTGCCACCAGCTCCCTGGCCAGTAACTACAATGAGCAGTTCTTC
CDR3 protein: CATSSLASNYNEQFF
D gene: -
clone size: -
V gene: TRBV15
J gene: TRBJ2-1

CDR3 DNA: TGTGCCACCGGTGGGGCAGAACCCTCGAACACTGAAGCTTTCTTT
CDR3 protein: CATGGAEPSNTEAFF
D gene: -
clone size: -
V gene: TRBV24-1
J gene: TRBJ1-1

CDR3 DNA: TGTGCCAGCAGCTTCGACAGGGAGAGTTCACCCCTCCACTTT
CDR3 protein: CASSFDRESSPLHF
D gene: TRBD1
clone size: once
V gene: TRBV5-6
J gene: TRBJ1-6

CDR3 DNA: TGTGCCAGCAGCGTAGAACTGATTAGCACAGATACGCAGTATTTT
CDR3 protein: CASSVELISTDTQYF
D gene: -
clone size: -
V gene: TRBV9
J gene: TRBJ2-3

CDR3 DNA: TGTGCCAGCAGCCAAGACCGGGGCTACACCTTC
CDR3 protein: CASSQDRGYTF
D gene: -
clone size: -
V gene: TRBV4-2
J gene: TRBJ1-2

CDR3 DNA: TGTGCCAGCAGTTACTCAACAGGGGGGTACTATGGCTACACCTTC
CDR3 protein: CASSYSTGGYYGYTF
D gene: TRBD1
clone size: once
V gene: TRBV6-5
J gene: TRBJ1-2

CDR3 DNA: TGTGCCAGCTCGCCCGACAGGGTTGGCGAAAAACTGTTTTTT
CDR3 protein: CASSPDRVGEKLFF
D gene: TRBD1
clone size: -
V gene: TRBV18
J gene: TRBJ1-4

CDR3 DNA: TGCAGTGCTAGTCTCGACACCAAAGTCAATCAGCCCCAGCATTTT
CDR3 protein: CSASLDTKVNQPQHF
D gene: -
clone size: -
V gene: TRBV20-1
J gene: TRBJ1-5

CDR3 DNA: TGCGCCAGCAGACAGAGTGGGACAGAGAACACTGAAGCTTTCTTT
CDR3 protein: CASRQSGTENTEAFF
D gene: TRBD1
clone size: few
V gene: TRBV5-1
J gene: TRBJ1-1

CDR3 DNA: TGTGCCAGTACCTTACATGGGGATAACACTGAAGCTTTCTTT
CDR3 protein: CASTLHGDNTEAFF
D gene: -
clone size: once
V gene: TRBV19
J gene: TRBJ1-1

CDR3 DNA: TGTGCCAGCAGCCCCCGGGAGACCCAGTACTTC
CDR3 protein: CASSPRETQYF
D gene: -
clone size: once
V gene: TRBV28
J gene: TRBJ2-5

CDR3 DNA: TGTGCCAGTAAGGTGGGGGGGGCGTACGAGCAGTACTTC
CDR3 protein: CASKVGGAYEQYF
D gene: -
clone size: -
V gene: TRBV6-5
J gene: TRBJ2-7

CDR3 DNA: TGTGCCAGCAGCTTCAGACTAGCAGATACGCAGTATTTT
CDR3 protein: CASSFRLADTQYF
D gene: -
clone size: -
V gene: TRBV7-2
J gene: TRBJ2-3

CDR3 DNA: TGTGCCAGCAGTTCCGGGACGACTCCAATGGGGAAACTGTTTTTT
CDR3 protein: CASSSGTTPMGKLFF
D gene: -
clone size: -
V gene: TRBV6-2/TRBV6-3
J gene: TRBJ1-4

CDR3 DNA: TGTGCCAGCAGCCCCTTGGCGGAGGACACCGGGGAGCTGTTTTTT
CDR3 protein: CASSPLAEDTGELFF
D gene: -
clone size: -
V gene: TRBV7-7
J gene: TRBJ2-2

CDR3 DNA: TGTGCCAGCAGTTCGGAAGGATATGGCTACACCTTC
CDR3 protein: CASSSEGYGYTF
D gene: -
clone size: once
V gene: TRBV28
J gene: TRBJ1-2

CDR3 DNA: TGTGCCAGCAGCTCGACTAGTGGTACGCAGTATTTT
CDR3 protein: CASSSTSGTQYF
D gene: -
clone size: few
V gene: TRBV7-8
J gene: TRBJ2-3

CDR3 DNA: TGTGCCAGCAGCTTAATTGTGGGAGATACGCAGTATTTT
CDR3 protein: CASSLIVGDTQYF
D gene: -
clone size: once
V gene: TRBV7-3
J gene: TRBJ2-3

CDR3 DNA: TGTGCCAGCAGCTTAGTAACCCACGGGACAGGGGGCGAAAGAGAGACCCAGTACTTC
CDR3 protein: CASSLVTHGTGGERETQYF
D gene: TRBD1
clone size: -
V gene: TRBV7-2
J gene: TRBJ2-5

CDR3 DNA: TGTGCCAGCAGCCAAGAGAACAGGGGGCTTTACGAGCAGTACTTC
CDR3 protein: CASSQENRGLYEQYF
D gene: TRBD1
clone size: -
V gene: TRBV4-2
J gene: TRBJ2-7

CDR3 DNA: TGTGCCAGCTCACCAACTAGCGGGAAAAATGAGCAGTTCTTC
CDR3 protein: CASSPTSGKNEQFF
D gene: TRBD2
clone size: -
V gene: TRBV18
J gene: TRBJ2-1

CDR3 DNA: TGTGCCAGCAGCTGGTCGGGGGGGTCCTATGGCTACACCTTC
CDR3 protein: CASSWSGGSYGYTF
D gene: -
clone size: -
V gene: TRBV5-8
J gene: TRBJ1-2

CDR3 DNA: TGTGCCAGTAACCGGGACAGCAATCAGCCCCAGCATTTT
CDR3 protein: CASNRDSNQPQHF
D gene: -
clone size: -
V gene: TRBV14
J gene: TRBJ1-5

CDR3 DNA: TGTGCCAGCAGGAAGTATACAGAAAACACTGAAGCTTTCTTT
CDR3 protein: CASRKYTENTEAFF
D gene: -
clone size: few
V gene: TRBV9
J gene: TRBJ1-1

CDR3 DNA: TGTGCCAGCAGTACTCTGGGACAGGGAATTACTGAAGCTTTCTTT
CDR3 protein: CASSTLGQGITEAFF
D gene: TRBD1
clone size: once
V gene: TRBV28
J gene: TRBJ1-1

CDR3 DNA: TGTGCCAGCAGCCCGAGGGGCGGCACCGGGGAGCTGTTTTTT
CDR3 protein: CASSPRGGTGELFF
D gene: -
clone size: -
V gene: TRBV9
J gene: TRBJ2-2

CDR3 DNA: TGTGCCAGCAGTTTGACAGTGAACACCGGGGAGCTGTTTTTT
CDR3 protein: CASSLTVNTGELFF
D gene: -
clone size: -
V gene: TRBV6-2/TRBV6-3
J gene: TRBJ2-2

CDR3 DNA: TGTGCCAGTAGGAAAATGGGAGGGGACGGGGAGCTGTTTTTT
CDR3 protein: CASRKMGGDGELFF
D gene: TRBD2
clone size: -
V gene: TRBV19
J gene: TRBJ2-2